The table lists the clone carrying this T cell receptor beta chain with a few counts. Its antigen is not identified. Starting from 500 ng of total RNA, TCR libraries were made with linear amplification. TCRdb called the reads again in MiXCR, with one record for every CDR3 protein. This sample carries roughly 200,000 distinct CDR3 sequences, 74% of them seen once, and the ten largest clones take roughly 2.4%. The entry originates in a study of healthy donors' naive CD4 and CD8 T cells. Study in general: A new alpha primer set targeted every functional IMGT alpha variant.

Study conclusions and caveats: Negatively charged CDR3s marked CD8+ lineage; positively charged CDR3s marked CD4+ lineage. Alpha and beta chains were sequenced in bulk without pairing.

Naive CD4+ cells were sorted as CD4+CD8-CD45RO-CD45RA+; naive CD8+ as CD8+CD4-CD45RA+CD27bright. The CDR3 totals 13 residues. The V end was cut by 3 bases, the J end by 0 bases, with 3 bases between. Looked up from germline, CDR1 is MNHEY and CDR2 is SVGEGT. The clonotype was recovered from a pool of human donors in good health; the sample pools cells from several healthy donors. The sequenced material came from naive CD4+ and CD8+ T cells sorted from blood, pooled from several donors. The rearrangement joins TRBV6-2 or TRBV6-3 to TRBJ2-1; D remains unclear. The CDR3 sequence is CASSYVSYNEQFF. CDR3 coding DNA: TGTGCCAGCAGTTATGTCTCCTACAATGAGCAGTTCTTC.